The 16 T cell receptor beta chains below were found in one sample sequenced in a study of human T cells and chemical hapten exposure. TCRdb fed the RACE reads into MiXCR, producing one record per CDR3 protein. The sample has more than 90,000 distinct CDR3 sequences; over 9.5% are singletons. Sample time point: patch test 1, 2 weeks after DPC sensitization. Noted treatment: therapeutic diphenylcyclopropenone sensitization with weekly scalp DPC. This material consisted of whole blood, taken in connection with sensitization to the hapten diphenylcyclopropenone (DPC). The receptors shown here come from a middle-aged man with alopecia areata. Some clones in this sample may be carry-over from other donors' samples.

This clonotype was seen at least ten times. The chain employs TRBV6-5 and TRBJ1-2, with D unclear. From germline, CDR1 is MNHEY and CDR2 SVGAGI. The ends were cut back, 0 bases at V and 3 bases at J, with 11 bases in the middle. The CDR3 spans 15 residues. In nucleotides, the CDR3 is TGTGCCAGCAGTTACTCGGCTTCAGGTTACTATGGCTACACCTTC. Protein: CASSYSASGYYGYTF.

Only a few counts were recorded for this clonotype. The rearrangement joins TRBV7-8 to TRBJ1-6, with unresolved D. CDR1 and CDR2 (germline): SGHVS, FQNEAQ. The length of the CDR3 is 14 residues. V was clipped by 8 bases and J by 10 bases, with 18 bases between them. DNA of the CDR3: TGTGCCAGCCACTCCGGGGTAGGGCAATCACCCCTCCACTTT. Its translation: CASHSGVGQSPLHF. The full variable domain, in which reference TRBV7-8 and TRBJ1-6 provide the parts outside the CDR3, is GAGVSQSPRYKVAKRGQDVALRCDPISGHVSLFWYQQALGQGPEFLTYFQNEAQLDKSGLPSDRFFAERPEGSVSTLKIQRTQQEDSAVYLCASHSGVGQSPLHFGNGTRLTVT.

Comments on this clonotype: A junction end diverges from the germline sequence, so it may reflect a read error. The gene calls are TRBV7-8 and TRBJ2-3, with TRBD2 identical over 11 bases. The CDR3 is 17 amino acids. In germline, CDR1 is SGHVS, CDR2 FQNEAQ. CDR3 DNA: TGTGTCAGCAGCTTATACATAGCGGGAGGGCGCACAGATACGCAGTATTTT. It yields the protein CVSSLYIAGGRTDTQYF.

The table lists this clonotype with a few counts. The rearrangement joins TRBV6-1 to TRBJ2-7; TRBD2 might be the D (6 bases). CDR1 is MNHNS and CDR2 is SASEGT in the germline V gene. The CDR3 has 15 residues. Between the trimmed V and J ends, which lost 7 bases and 0 bases, there was a span of 16 bases. CDR3 in amino acids: CASTPGDFVSYEQYF. CDR3 DNA: TGTGCCAGCACCCCGGGGGACTTTGTCTCCTACGAGCAGTACTTC.

The sample holds many counts of this clonotype. This chain joins TRBV25-1 and TRBJ1-2, with D possibly TRBD1 on 5 matching bases. The CDR3 is made up of 12 amino acids. V was pared by 2 bases and J by 7 bases, with 8 bases between. From germline, CDR1 is MGHDK and CDR2 SYGVNS. In DNA form, the CDR3 reads TGTGCCAGCAGTGAACAGGGACCTGGCTACACCTTC. Encoded protein: CASSEQGPGYTF.

In its sample, this clonotype was seen many times. The chain carries TRBV2 and TRBJ2-7; D gene uncertain. The CDR3 sequence is 13 residues long. The germline V and J ends were trimmed by 5 bases and 1 base, with 9 bases remaining between them. Germline CDR1 reads SNHLY; CDR2 reads FYNNEI. This CDR3 reads CASSSESSYEQYF. In nucleotides, the CDR3 is TGTGCCAGCAGTAGCGAGAGTTCCTACGAGCAGTACTTC.

This clonotype has just a few counts. The chain carries TRBV28 and TRBJ2-7; the D is unclear. The CDR3 has 11 residues. V gave up 8 bases and J gave up 2 bases, with 7 bases separating them. The germline CDR1 and CDR2 sequences are MDHEN and SYDVKM. Here the CDR3 reads CASYGAYEQYF. The CDR3 region has the DNA TGTGCCAGCTACGGTGCCTACGAGCAGTACTTC.

The genes are TRBV7-9 and TRBJ2-7; 9 bases are shared with TRBD2. The CDR3 length is 16 residues. Germline CDR1 reads SEHNR; CDR2 reads FQNEAQ (reference sequence). J lost 2 bases, V lost 2 bases, and 7 bases had no gene match. In DNA, the CDR3 is TGTGCCAGCAGCTTAATGGAGGCGGGAGGGCCCTACGAGCAGTACTTC. Residues: CASSLMEAGGPYEQYF.

This clonotype was found a few times. The chain combines TRBV10-3 with TRBJ2-3; 11 bases fit TRBD2. This CDR3 is built from 16 residues. CDR1 is ENHRY, CDR2 SYGVKD, per germline. V lost 8 bases and J lost 4; bases outside the gene matches: 11. The CDR3 coding sequence is TGTGCCATCGAAGGGCAACTAGCGGGAGAAGCAGATACGCAGTATTTT. It translates to CAIEGQLAGEADTQYF.

This clonotype was counted between two and nine times. This sequence joins TRBV7-2 and TRBJ1-3; D is ambiguous. Trimming took 3 bases from V and 0 from J, leaving 9 bases between them. Germline CDR1 SGHTA, CDR2 FQGNSA. The CDR3 totals 15 residues. The CDR3 region is CASSLDVRSGNTIYF. CDR3 bases: TGTGCCAGCAGCTTGGACGTACGCTCTGGAAACACCATATATTTT.

The V call is TRBV30, the J call TRBJ1-6; no reliable D call. There are 12 residues in the CDR3. The ends were cut back, 5 bases at V and 7 bases at J, with 9 bases in the middle. CDR1 and CDR2 from the germline V gene are GTSNPN and SVGIG (reference sequence). The CDR3 nucleotides are TGTGCCTGGGGTTTCGACAATTCACCCCTCCACTTT. Residues: CAWGFDNSPLHF.

This clonotype has more than one count but fewer than ten. The J gene is TRBJ2-1, the V gene TRBV7-3, with TRBD2 matching 8 bases. The CDR3 covers 16 residues. Germline V gene lookup returns CDR1 SGHTA and CDR2 FQGTGA. V shed 2 bases and J 5 bases; nucleotides not matched to a gene: 8. The CDR3 sequence: CASSLWLAGTNNEQFF. The CDR3 coding sequence is TGTGCCAGCAGCTTATGGCTAGCGGGTACCAACAATGAGCAGTTCTTC.

The rearrangement links TRBV6-6 to TRBJ2-2, with TRBD2 matching over 11 bases. Germline loops: CDR1 MNHNY, CDR2 SVGAGI (reference sequence). This CDR3 is 17 amino acids long. J lost 1 base, V lost 4 bases, and 5 bases had no gene match. The CDR3 DNA reads TGTGCCAGCAGTTCGGCAGGGACTAGCGGGAACACCGGGGAGCTGTTTTTT. Its protein is CASSSAGTSGNTGELFF.

This clonotype appeared many times. The CDR3 sequence: CASSLTDTQYF. CDR3 bases: TGTGCCAGCAGTTTAACAGATACGCAGTATTTT. V gene TRBV12-3 or TRBV12-4 combines with J gene TRBJ2-3; D call uncertain. Deletions cut 2 bases from V and 3 bases from J, with 0 bases between. This CDR3 contains 11 residues.

This clonotype was detected ten times or more. The V and J genes are TRBV7-9 and TRBJ1-3; 9 bases are shared with TRBD1. CDR3 length equals 16 residues. V was pared by 8 bases and J by 3 bases, with 11 bases of the junction left unmatched. Looked up from germline, CDR1 is SEHNR and CDR2 is FQNEAQ (reference sequence). CDR3 nucleotide sequence: TGTGCCAGCGGGCTGGTTGGGACAGGGTTTGGAAACACCATATATTTT. This gives the protein CASGLVGTGFGNTIYF.

The gene calls are TRBV5-1 and TRBJ2-1, with D possibly being TRBD1 or TRBD2 (6 bases each). V was trimmed by 4 bases and J by 1 base, leaving 12 bases between them. CDR1 SGHRS and CDR2 YFSETQ come from the germline V gene. This CDR3 has 15 residues. The CDR3 protein is CASSPEGGSYNEQFF. The CDR3 DNA follows: TGCGCCAGCAGCCCCGAAGGGGGGTCCTACAATGAGCAGTTCTTC.